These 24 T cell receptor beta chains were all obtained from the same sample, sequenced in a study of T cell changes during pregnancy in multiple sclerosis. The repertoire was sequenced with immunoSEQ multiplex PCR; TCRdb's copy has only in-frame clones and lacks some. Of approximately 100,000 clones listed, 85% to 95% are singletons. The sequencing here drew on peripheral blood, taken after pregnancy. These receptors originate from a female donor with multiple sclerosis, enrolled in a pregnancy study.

The CDR3 here is CASSSTGREGYTF. The CDR3 DNA follows: TGTGCCAGCAGTTCAACCGGTAGGGAGGGCTACACCTTC. This rearrangement joins TRBV28 to TRBJ1-2, with D unresolved. CDR3 size: 13 residues. Germline V CDR1 and CDR2: MDHEN, SYDVKM. V dropped 4 bases and J dropped 8 bases, with 14 bases sitting between them.

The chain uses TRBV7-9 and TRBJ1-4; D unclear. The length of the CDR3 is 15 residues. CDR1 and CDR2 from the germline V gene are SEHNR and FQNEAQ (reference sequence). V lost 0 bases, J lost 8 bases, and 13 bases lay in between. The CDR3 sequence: CASSLAYGDEEKLFF. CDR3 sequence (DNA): TGTGCCAGCAGCTTAGCGTACGGGGATGAGGAAAAACTGTTTTTT.

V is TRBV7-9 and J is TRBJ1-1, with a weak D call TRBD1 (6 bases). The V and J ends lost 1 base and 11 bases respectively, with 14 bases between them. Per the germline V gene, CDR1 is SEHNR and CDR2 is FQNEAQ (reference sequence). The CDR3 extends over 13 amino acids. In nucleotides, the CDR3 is TGTGCCAGCAGCTTAGAGGGGGGGATGAGGGCTTTCTTT. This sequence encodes CASSLEGGMRAFF.

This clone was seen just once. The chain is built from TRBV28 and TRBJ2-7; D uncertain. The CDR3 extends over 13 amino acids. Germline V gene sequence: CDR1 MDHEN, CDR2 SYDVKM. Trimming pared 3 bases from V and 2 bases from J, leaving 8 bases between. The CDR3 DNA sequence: TGTGCCAGCAGTTTGACTGCTACCTACGAGCAGTACTTC. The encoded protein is CASSLTATYEQYF.

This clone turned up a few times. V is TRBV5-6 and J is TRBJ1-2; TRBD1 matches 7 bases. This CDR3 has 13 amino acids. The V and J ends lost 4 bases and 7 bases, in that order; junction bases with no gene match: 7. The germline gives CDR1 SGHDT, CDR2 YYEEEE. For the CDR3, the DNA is TGTGCCAGCAGCCCTGACAGGGACCTTGGCTACACCTTC. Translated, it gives CASSPDRDLGYTF.

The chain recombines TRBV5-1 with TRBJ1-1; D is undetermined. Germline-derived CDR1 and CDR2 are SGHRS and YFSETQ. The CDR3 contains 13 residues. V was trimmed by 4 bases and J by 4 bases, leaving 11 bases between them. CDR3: CASSPSAVTEAFF. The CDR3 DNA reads TGCGCCAGCAGCCCCTCCGCAGTCACTGAAGCTTTCTTT.

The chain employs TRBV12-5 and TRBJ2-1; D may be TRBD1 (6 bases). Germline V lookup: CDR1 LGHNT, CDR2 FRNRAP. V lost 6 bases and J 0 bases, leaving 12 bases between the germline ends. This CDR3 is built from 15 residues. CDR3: CASGQGGLSYNEQFF. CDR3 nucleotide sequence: TGTGCTAGTGGGCAAGGGGGTCTCTCCTACAATGAGCAGTTCTTC.

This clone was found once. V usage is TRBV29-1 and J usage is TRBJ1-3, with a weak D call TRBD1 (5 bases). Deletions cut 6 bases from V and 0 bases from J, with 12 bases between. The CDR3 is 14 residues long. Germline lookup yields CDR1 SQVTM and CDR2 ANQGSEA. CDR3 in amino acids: CSVETGTSGNTIYF. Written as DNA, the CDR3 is TGCAGCGTGGAAACAGGAACCTCTGGAAACACCATATATTTT.

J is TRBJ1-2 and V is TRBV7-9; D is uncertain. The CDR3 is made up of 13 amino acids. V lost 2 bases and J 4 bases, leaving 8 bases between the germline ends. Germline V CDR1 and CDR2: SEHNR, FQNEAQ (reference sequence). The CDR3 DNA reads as TGTGCCAGCAGCTTAAACAGCCTCTATGGCTACACCTTC. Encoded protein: CASSLNSLYGYTF.

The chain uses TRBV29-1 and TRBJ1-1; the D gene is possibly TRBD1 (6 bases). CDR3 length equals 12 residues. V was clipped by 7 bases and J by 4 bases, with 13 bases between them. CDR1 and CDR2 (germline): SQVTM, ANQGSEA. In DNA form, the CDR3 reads TGCAGCGGGAGGGAGGGGGGCACTGAAGCTTTCTTT. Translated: CSGREGGTEAFF.

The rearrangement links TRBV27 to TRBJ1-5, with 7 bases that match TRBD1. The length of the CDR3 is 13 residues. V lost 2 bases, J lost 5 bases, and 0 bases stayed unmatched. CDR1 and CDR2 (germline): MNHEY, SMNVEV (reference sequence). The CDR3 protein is CASSLTGDQPQHF. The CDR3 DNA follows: TGTGCCAGCAGTTTAACAGGGGATCAGCCCCAGCATTTT.

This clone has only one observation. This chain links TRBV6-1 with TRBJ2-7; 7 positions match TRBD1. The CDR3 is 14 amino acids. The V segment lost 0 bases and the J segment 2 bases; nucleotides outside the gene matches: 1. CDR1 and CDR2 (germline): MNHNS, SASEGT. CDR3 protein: CASSEAGTAYEQYF. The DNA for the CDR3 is TGTGCCAGCAGTGAAGCTGGGACAGCCTACGAGCAGTACTTC.

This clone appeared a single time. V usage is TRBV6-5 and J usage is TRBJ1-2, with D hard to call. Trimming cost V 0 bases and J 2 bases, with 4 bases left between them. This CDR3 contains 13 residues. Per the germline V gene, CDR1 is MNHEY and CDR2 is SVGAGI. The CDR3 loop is CASSYSLNYGYTF. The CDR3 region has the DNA TGTGCCAGCAGTTACTCACTAAACTATGGCTACACCTTC.

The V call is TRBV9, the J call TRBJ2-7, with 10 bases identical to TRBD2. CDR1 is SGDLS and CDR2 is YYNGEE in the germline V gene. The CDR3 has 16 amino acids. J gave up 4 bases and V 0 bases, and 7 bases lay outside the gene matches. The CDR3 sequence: CASSVEGAGGRYEQYF. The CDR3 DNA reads TGTGCCAGCAGCGTAGAGGGAGCGGGGGGGCGGTACGAGCAGTACTTC.

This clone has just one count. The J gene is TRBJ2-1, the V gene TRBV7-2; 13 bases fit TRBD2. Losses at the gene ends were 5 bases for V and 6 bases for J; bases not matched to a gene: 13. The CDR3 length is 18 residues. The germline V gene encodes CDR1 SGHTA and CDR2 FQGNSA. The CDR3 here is CASSRFRTSGGAINEQFF. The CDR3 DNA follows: TGTGCCAGCAGCCGATTTAGGACTAGCGGGGGAGCAATCAATGAGCAGTTCTTC.

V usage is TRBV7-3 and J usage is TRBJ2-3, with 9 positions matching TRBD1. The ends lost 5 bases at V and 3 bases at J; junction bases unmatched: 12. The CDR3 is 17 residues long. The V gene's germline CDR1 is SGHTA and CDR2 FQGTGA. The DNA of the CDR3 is TGTGCCAGCAGCAGACCTACAGGGGGCGCATGGACAGATACGCAGTATTTT. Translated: CASSRPTGGAWTDTQYF.

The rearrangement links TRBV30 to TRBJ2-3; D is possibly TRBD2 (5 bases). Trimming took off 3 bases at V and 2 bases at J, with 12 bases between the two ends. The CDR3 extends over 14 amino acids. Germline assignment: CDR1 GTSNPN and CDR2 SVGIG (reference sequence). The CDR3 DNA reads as TGTGCCTGGAGGAAGGTCGGGAACACAGATACGCAGTATTTT. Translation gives CAWRKVGNTDTQYF.

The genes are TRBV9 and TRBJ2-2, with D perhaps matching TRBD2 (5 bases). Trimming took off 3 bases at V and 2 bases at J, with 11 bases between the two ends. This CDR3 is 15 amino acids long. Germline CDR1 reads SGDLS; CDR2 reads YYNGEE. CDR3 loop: CASSASTSNTGELFF. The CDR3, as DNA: TGTGCCAGCAGCGCTAGCACCAGCAACACCGGGGAGCTGTTTTTT.

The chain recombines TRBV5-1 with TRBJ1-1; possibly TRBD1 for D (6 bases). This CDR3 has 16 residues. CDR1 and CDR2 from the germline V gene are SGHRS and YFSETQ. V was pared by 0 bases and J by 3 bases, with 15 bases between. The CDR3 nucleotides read TGCGCCAGCAGCTTGGGGAACAGGGTTTTGGACACTGAAGCTTTCTTT. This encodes CASSLGNRVLDTEAFF.

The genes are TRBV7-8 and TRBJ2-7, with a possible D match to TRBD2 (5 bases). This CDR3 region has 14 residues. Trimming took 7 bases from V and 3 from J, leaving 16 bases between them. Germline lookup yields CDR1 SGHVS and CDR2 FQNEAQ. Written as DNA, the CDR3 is TGTGCCAGCATCGATCCTTTAGCGAGCTACGAGCAGTACTTC. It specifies CASIDPLASYEQYF.

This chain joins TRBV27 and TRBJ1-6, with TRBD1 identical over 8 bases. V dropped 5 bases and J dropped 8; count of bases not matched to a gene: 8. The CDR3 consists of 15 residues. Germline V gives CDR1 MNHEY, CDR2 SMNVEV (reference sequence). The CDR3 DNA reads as TGTGCCAGCAGTCAGAGGACAGGGCTGGATTCACCCCTCCACTTT. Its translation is CASSQRTGLDSPLHF.

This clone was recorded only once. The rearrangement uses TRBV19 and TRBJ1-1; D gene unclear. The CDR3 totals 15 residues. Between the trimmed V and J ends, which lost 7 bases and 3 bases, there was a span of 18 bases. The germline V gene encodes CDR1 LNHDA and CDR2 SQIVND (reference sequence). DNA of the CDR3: TGTGCCAGTATCGGGGAACGGCTGGGATACACTGAAGCTTTCTTT. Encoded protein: CASIGERLGYTEAFF.

CDR3 bases: TGTGCCAGCTCACCAGGGCACAGGGGGGCCTACAATGAGCAGTTCTTC. Translated, it gives CASSPGHRGAYNEQFF. The chain is built from TRBV18 and TRBJ2-1; 8 bases are shared with TRBD1. The V gene's germline CDR1 is KGHSH and CDR2 LQKENI. Unmatched junction bases numbered 5, after V lost 2 bases and J lost 2 bases. The CDR3 is 16 residues long.

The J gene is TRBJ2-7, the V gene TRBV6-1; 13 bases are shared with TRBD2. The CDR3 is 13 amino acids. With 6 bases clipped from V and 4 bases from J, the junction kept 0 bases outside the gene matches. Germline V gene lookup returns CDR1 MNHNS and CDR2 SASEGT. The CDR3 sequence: CASRGLAGYEQYF. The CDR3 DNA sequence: TGTGCCAGCAGGGGACTAGCGGGGTACGAGCAGTACTTC.